A single sample gave rise to the 27 T cell receptor beta chains below, sequenced in a study of T-cell memory formation after mild COVID-19. MiXCR, run by TCRdb on the 5' RACE reads, gives a single entry per CDR3 protein. The sample lists over 120,000 distinct CDR3 sequences, approximately 21% seen once, with around 2% in the top ten. Specimen: PBMCs or a T cell subset sorted from them (not recorded which). The receptor source for this set is an adult woman who had mild COVID-19 (a few samples of this study predate the infection). Cell type and time point are not known.

The CDR3 region is CASSSRTSGYNEQFF. The DNA for the CDR3 is TGTGCCAGCAGTTCCAGGACTAGCGGGTACAATGAGCAGTTCTTC. V and J are TRBV6-2 or TRBV6-3 and TRBJ2-1, with 11 bases lining up with TRBD2. Germline assignment: CDR1 MNHEY and CDR2 SVGEGT. CDR3 length equals 15 residues. The V and J ends lost 4 bases and 4 bases, in that order; junction bases with no gene match: 3.

This clonotype was detected only a few times. J is TRBJ2-3 and V is TRBV4-2; TRBD2 matches 7 bases. Trimming removed 0 bases from V and 11 bases from J; junction bases left unmatched: 5. This CDR3 spans 13 amino acids. Germline V CDR1 and CDR2: LGHNA, YNFKEQ. CDR3 loop: CASSQDPTGGQYF. As DNA, the CDR3 is TGTGCCAGCAGCCAAGATCCCACGGGAGGGCAGTATTTT.

V usage is TRBV5-1 and J usage is TRBJ2-3; TRBD2 aligns across 15 bases. The CDR3 covers 17 residues. V was clipped by 4 bases and J by 6 bases; unmatched bases: 9. The germline gives CDR1 SGHRS, CDR2 YFSETQ. CDR3 DNA: TGCGCCAGCAGCACCGGACTAGCGGGGGGGTATACGGATACGCAGTATTTT. It is translated as CASSTGLAGGYTDTQYF.

This clonotype appeared a few times. The rearrangement joins TRBV3-1 to TRBJ2-7, with 10 bases aligning to TRBD2. The V segment lost 7 bases and the J segment 1 base; nucleotides outside the gene matches: 4. The V gene's germline CDR1 is LGHDT and CDR2 YNNKEL (reference sequence). This CDR3 has 14 residues. The CDR3 loop reads CASTRTSGSYEQYF. The CDR3 DNA follows: TGTGCCAGCACGCGGACTAGCGGATCCTACGAGCAGTACTTC.

This clonotype was counted between two and nine times. The chain links TRBV20-1 to TRBJ2-3; no reliable D call. Trimming took off 0 bases at V and 8 bases at J, with 9 bases between the two ends. From germline, CDR1 is DFQATT and CDR2 SNEGSKA (reference sequence). The length of the CDR3 is 12 residues. The CDR3 here is CSARDLAGTQYF. CDR3 DNA sequence: TGCAGTGCTAGAGATTTAGCCGGTACGCAGTATTTT.

This clonotype turned up a few times. The chain is built from TRBV6-6 and TRBJ2-1; perhaps TRBD2 as D (5 bases). The CDR3 has 15 residues. Trimming took 5 bases from V and 7 from J, leaving 18 bases between them. CDR1 is MNHNY, CDR2 SVGAGI, per germline (reference sequence). CDR3 sequence (DNA): TGTGCCAGCAGTACCGCCCTAGCATACGATAATGAGCAGTTCTTC. It is translated as CASSTALAYDNEQFF.

A remark on this clonotype: Germline and junction disagree at one end, which may indicate a read error. The V and J genes are TRBV20-1 and TRBJ2-7; D is possibly TRBD1 or TRBD2 (6 bases each). Germline assignment: CDR1 DFQATT and CDR2 SNEGSKA (reference sequence). The CDR3 has 12 residues. The CDR3 DNA sequence: TGCAGTGCTTCCCAGGAACCCGGGGGACACCTATTC. It yields the protein CSASQEPGGHLF.

This clonotype was found a few times. The CDR3 bases are TGCGCCAGCAGCCTACAATCGGGGTCGCAAGAGACCCAGTACTTC. Translation: CASSLQSGSQETQYF. V gene TRBV5-1 combines with J gene TRBJ2-5; D possibly corresponds to TRBD2 (5 bases). This CDR3 region has 15 residues. Trimming took off 4 bases at V and 2 bases at J, with 15 bases between the two ends. Germline CDR1 and CDR2: SGHRS and YFSETQ.

This chain uses TRBV5-5 with TRBJ2-1; D might be TRBD1 (6 bases). The V and J ends lost 3 bases and 1 base respectively, with 14 bases between them. From germline, CDR1 is SGHKS and CDR2 YYEKEE (reference sequence). The CDR3 totals 16 residues. The chain's CDR3 is CASSSIKGESYNEQFF. DNA of the CDR3: TGTGCCAGCAGCTCAATAAAGGGGGAGTCCTACAATGAGCAGTTCTTC. The full variable domain, its missing parts supplied by reference TRBV5-5 and TRBJ2-1, is DAGVTQSPTHLIKTRGQQVTLRCSPISGHKSVSWYQQVLGQGPQFIFQYYEKEERGRGNFPDRFSARQFPNYSSELNVNALLLGDSALYLCASSSIKGESYNEQFFGPGTRLTVL.

The V call is TRBV12-3 or TRBV12-4, the J call TRBJ2-3; 7 bases match TRBD2. Unmatched junction bases numbered 12, after V lost 6 bases and J lost 6 bases. CDR3 length: 15 residues. The CDR3 DNA sequence: TGTGCCAGCAGAGAGTCTAGCGGAGAGCGGGATACGCAGTATTTT. As protein: CASRESSGERDTQYF.

The chain is built from TRBV29-1 and TRBJ2-3; 7 bases map to TRBD2. Looked up from germline, CDR1 is SQVTM and CDR2 is ANQGSEA. The V segment lost 3 bases and the J segment 3 bases; nucleotides outside the gene matches: 3. The CDR3 is 13 amino acids. In DNA form, the CDR3 reads TGCAGCGTTGAGCCCGGGGGGACAGATACGCAGTATTTT. This gives the protein CSVEPGGTDTQYF.

This chain joins TRBV5-1 and TRBJ2-3; no firm D call. CDR1 and CDR2 from the germline V gene are SGHRS and YFSETQ. Trimming removed 4 bases from V and 2 bases from J, with 8 bases in between. The CDR3 runs to 13 residues. The chain's CDR3 is CASSIIVTDTQYF. DNA for the CDR3: TGCGCCAGCAGCATTATAGTCACAGATACGCAGTATTTT.

This clonotype has just a few counts. V gene TRBV12-3 or TRBV12-4 combines with J gene TRBJ2-7; 10 bases match TRBD1. The length of the CDR3 is 14 residues. Trimming removed 6 bases from V and 2 bases from J; junction bases left unmatched: 4. CDR3: CASRSGQGPYEQYF. In nucleotides, the CDR3 is TGTGCCAGCAGGTCGGGACAGGGGCCCTACGAGCAGTACTTC.

The V gene is TRBV5-1, the J gene TRBJ2-2; D is unresolved. V gave up 0 bases and J gave up 2 bases, with 8 bases separating them. The CDR3 length is 15 residues. CDR1 and CDR2 (germline): SGHRS, YFSETQ. In DNA form, the CDR3 reads TGCGCCAGCAGCTTGGAACAGATTAACACCGGGGAGCTGTTTTTT. It translates to CASSLEQINTGELFF. Filled out from reference TRBV5-1 and TRBJ2-2, the complete variable domain reads KAGVTQTPRYLIKTRGQQVTLSCSPISGHRSVSWYQQTPGQGLQFLFEYFSETQRNKGNFPGRFSGRQFSNSRSEMNVSTLELGDSALYLCASSLEQINTGELFFGEGSRLTVL.

There are a few counts of this clonotype. The chain has TRBV12-3 or TRBV12-4 and TRBJ2-7; D gene ambiguous. The CDR3 contains 15 residues. Trimming removed 5 bases from V and 4 bases from J, with 18 bases in between. In DNA, the CDR3 is TGTGCCAGCAGTGTAGGCCGGACGGCAAGTTACGAGCAGTACTTC. Its protein product is CASSVGRTASYEQYF.

The chain couples TRBV7-2 to TRBJ2-1; D is perhaps TRBD2 (6 bases). Germline values: CDR1 SGHTA, CDR2 FQGNSA. The CDR3 has 15 residues. Deletions cut 8 bases from V and 6 bases from J, with 20 bases between. The DNA of the CDR3 is TGTGCCAGCGATCGAGGGCGGGGTCTTCTCAATGAGCAGTTCTTC. This gives the protein CASDRGRGLLNEQFF.

V usage is TRBV18 and J usage is TRBJ2-1; 8 nucleotides align to TRBD2. This CDR3 has 15 amino acids. The ends lost 3 bases at V and 7 bases at J; junction bases unmatched: 8. CDR1 is KGHSH, CDR2 LQKENI, per germline. Here the CDR3 DNA reads TGTGCCAGCTCACCGTTACCGGGGGGGCCGAATGAGCAGTTCTTC. This encodes CASSPLPGGPNEQFF.

This clonotype was detected a few times. The chain links TRBV6-2 or TRBV6-3 to TRBJ2-1; maybe TRBD1 (6 bases). The V gene lost 4 bases and the J gene lost 4 bases, with 14 bases spanning the gap. Germline CDR1 is MNHEY and CDR2 is SVGEGT. The CDR3 length is 15 residues. The CDR3 DNA sequence: TGTGCCAGCAGTTCCCCGGACAGAGTTTACAATGAGCAGTTCTTC. The encoded protein is CASSSPDRVYNEQFF.

This chain uses TRBV12-3 or TRBV12-4 with TRBJ2-5, with unresolved D. Trimming removed 3 bases from V and 7 bases from J, with 12 bases in between. The CDR3 is 13 amino acids. The CDR3 sequence: CASSLGKSLTQYF. The CDR3 nucleotides are TGTGCCAGCAGTTTGGGGAAATCATTGACCCAGTACTTC.

At least ten counts were recorded for this clonotype. This chain links TRBV29-1 with TRBJ2-2; D gene uncertain. Germline V gene sequence: CDR1 SQVTM, CDR2 ANQGSEA. The length of the CDR3 is 14 residues. Deletions cut 4 bases from V and 5 bases from J, with 14 bases between. The CDR3 loop is CSVVFVVGTGELFF. As DNA, the CDR3 is TGCAGCGTTGTGTTCGTGGTGGGGACCGGGGAGCTGTTTTTT.

This clonotype was picked up a small number of times. The chain recombines TRBV24-1 with TRBJ2-5; D gene uncertain. The germline V gene has CDR1 KGHDR and CDR2 SFDVKD. The germline V and J ends were trimmed by 3 bases and 9 bases, with 7 bases remaining between them. The CDR3 covers 11 residues. DNA of the CDR3: TGTGCCACCAGTGATAATAGGGCCCAGTACTTC. Translation: CATSDNRAQYF.

This clonotype was detected many times. This chain links TRBV6-2 or TRBV6-3 with TRBJ2-1, with 10 bases that match TRBD2. V lost 2 bases, J lost 9 bases, and 1 base stayed unmatched. CDR1 is MNHEY, CDR2 SVGEGT, per germline. CDR3 size: 13 residues. CDR3 loop: CASSYQREGEQFF. CDR3 nucleotide sequence: TGTGCCAGCAGTTACCAGCGGGAGGGTGAGCAGTTCTTC.

This chain joins TRBV20-1 and TRBJ1-2; a possible D gene is TRBD1 (5 bases). The CDR3 is 12 residues long. Per germline, CDR1 DFQATT and CDR2 SNEGSKA (reference sequence). Trimming took off 7 bases at V and 4 bases at J, with 13 bases between the two ends. CDR3 sequence (DNA): TGCAGTGGCGGGGGGGAAGCCTATGGCTACACCTTC. It is translated as CSGGGEAYGYTF.

This clonotype was seen a handful of times. This chain uses TRBV10-3 with TRBJ2-3; possibly TRBD1 for D (6 bases). This CDR3 has 13 residues. Germline V gene lookup returns CDR1 ENHRY and CDR2 SYGVKD. Trimming pared 9 bases from V and 4 bases from J, leaving 14 bases between. CDR3 region: CAMGIQGPDTQYF. The CDR3 DNA reads TGTGCCATGGGAATACAGGGCCCAGATACGCAGTATTTT.

This clonotype was counted only a few times. The rearrangement links TRBV5-1 to TRBJ1-1; no reliable D call. This CDR3 has 14 amino acids. CDR1 and CDR2 from the germline V gene are SGHRS and YFSETQ. V was cut by 0 bases and J by 3 bases, with 9 bases left in between. CDR3 sequence: CASSLEAVYTEAFF. The CDR3 nucleotides are TGCGCCAGCAGCTTGGAGGCAGTTTACACTGAAGCTTTCTTT.

The V gene is TRBV15, the J gene TRBJ1-6; 8 bases are a match to TRBD1. CDR1 LNHNV and CDR2 YYDKDF come from the germline V gene (reference sequence). V shed 1 base, J shed 3 bases, and the junction held 2 bases outside the gene matches. CDR3 length: 16 amino acids. As DNA, the CDR3 is TGTGCCACCAGCAGAGGACAGGGGAACTATAATTCACCCCTCCACTTT. It codes for CATSRGQGNYNSPLHF.

This clonotype occurred a few times. The rearrangement joins TRBV11-2 to TRBJ2-3, with unresolved D. CDR3 size: 14 residues. Germline V gene data show CDR1 as SGHAT and CDR2 as FQNNGV. V was trimmed by 3 bases and J by 4 bases, leaving 11 bases between them. CDR3 sequence reads: CASSLMELADTQYF. The CDR3 bases are TGTGCCAGCAGCTTGATGGAACTCGCAGATACGCAGTATTTT.